The clone carrying this T cell receptor beta chain was found a few times. This sample also contains other DNA sequences that code for the same CDR3. The sample comes from a study of blood T cell repertoires in COVID-19. On the study more broadly: Samples of COVID-19 (acute and convalescent) were obtained from the United States, Italy and Spain.

In the original processing: Estimated nucleated cell counts came from reference gene primer amplification. Sequencing was performed with immunoSEQ multiplex PCR; in TCRdb, only in-frame clones are kept and a portion is missing. That table is the source of V, J and clone size, and D and trimming were worked out from the DNA. The sample holds roughly 230,000 clones, approximately 85% seen once. This CDR3 has 12 residues. Germline lookup yields CDR1 LGHDT and CDR2 YNNKEL (reference sequence). Trimming took 4 bases from V and 0 from J, leaving 4 bases between them. Everyone who took part was roughly 18 to 89 years old, and they came from about two dozen US areas. Contact with a PCR-confirmed or clinician-diagnosed COVID-19 case occurred within 2 weeks of entry.

The TCR originated in a woman aged 45-65 years who had been exposed to COVID-19. This chain connects TRBV3-1 (or the pseudogene TRBV3-2) to TRBJ2-7, with unresolved D. The sequenced sample was PBMCs or T cells enriched from blood (not recorded which). In DNA form, the CDR3 reads TGTGCCAGCAGCCTGAGCTCCTACGAGCAGTACTTC. As protein: CASSLSSYEQYF.